Sequencing of this T cell receptor beta chain was carried out in a study of PD-1 blockade in mismatch repair-deficient tumors (dated 2017 in TCRdb). Regarding the research as a whole: Between September 2013 and 2016, the trial enrolled 86 consecutive patients with more than 10 mismatch repair-deficient cancer types, every one of whom had been previously treated and was progressing. Deep sequencing of TCR CDR3 regions was used to track tumor-associated T cell clones in peripheral blood of patients responding to PD-1 blockade. Study-wide findings and limitations: Tumor-resident clones, often undetectable in blood before treatment, expanded rapidly after pembrolizumab and then contracted, generally before radiologic responses.

For every enrolled patient, mismatch repair deficiency was confirmed by either polymerase chain reaction or immunohistochemistry. TCR sequencing was performed for three patients who responded to pembrolizumab therapy. In the phase II trial, pembrolizumab PD-1 blockade was tested prospectively in advanced mismatch repair-deficient cancers, no matter which tissue of origin the cancers came from. Serial peripheral blood T cell samples were collected before and at multiple times after starting PD-1 blockade. Blood sampling times were expressed in weeks after the first pembrolizumab dose. Details on this clone: No antigen is known for it. No much larger clonotype is one base removed from it; base qualities were not supplied.

At the junction V is shortened by 6 bases and J by 1 base, with 12 bases in between. The CDR3 numbers 13 residues from cysteine through phenylalanine. Here the CDR3 DNA is all that survives: 39 bases in frame from base 1. The germline V gene gives CDR1 as SQVTM and CDR2 as ANQGSEA. Library creation used the immunoSEQ multiplex PCR assay. The table comes from immuneACCESS by way of TCRdb, which keeps in-frame sequences with V and J called. Part of the clones is missing from these tables; in studies checked, under half for an unresolved V gene and the rest for unknown reasons. Here the sample has 85,000 to 130,000 clones; 82% occur a single time. The ten largest clones represent approximately 6.7% of the sample.

The source is an adult with mismatch repair-deficient cancer. This material consisted of peripheral blood, taken approximately 35 weeks after starting pembrolizumab. Rearrangement joined TRBV29-1 to TRBJ1-1; TRBD1 could be the D gene, as 6 bases match. The CDR3 protein is CSVLRGGNTEAFF. The DNA sequence is given as TGCAGCGTCCTTAGGGGGGGGAACACTGAAGCTTTCTTT.